This TCR beta chain was captured in a study of CD8 T cells in Susac syndrome. General study results and limits: As acknowledged by the study, its TCR sequencing and HLA analysis included a relatively small number of individuals.

This CDR3 has 14 amino acids. Germline lookup yields CDR1 GTSNPN and CDR2 SVGIG (reference sequence). V lost 2 bases, J lost 1 base, and 8 bases lay in between. With random hexamers, roughly 0.45 to 1 ug RNA was reverse transcribed. Amplification of TCR beta CDR3 used immunoSEQ multiplex PCR across 54 Vbeta and 13 Jbeta. One entry per CDR3 protein, called by TCRdb with MiXCR from the immunoSEQ multiplex PCR reads. The sample records under 85,000 distinct CDR3 sequences, around 96% being singletons. As to this clonotype: Its target is unknown.

CD8+ and CD4+ T cells taken from blood had their TCR beta sequenced. TEMRA cells underwent FACS enrichment and CD8+ and CD4+ T cells underwent negative isolation. The chain joins TRBV30 to TRBJ2-2, with a tentative D call TRBD1 (6 bases). This TCR derives from a human donor with multiple sclerosis. Specimen: CD8+ T cells from PBMCs. The CDR3 is CAWSTTGNTGELFF. The DNA of the CDR3 is TGTGCCTGGAGTACGACAGGGAACACCGGGGAGCTGTTTTTT.